This T cell receptor (beta chain) was sequenced during a study of blood T cell repertoires in COVID-19. Trimming shortened V by 1 base and J by 7 bases, and 15 bases separated the two germline ends. The CDR3 is 15 residues long. Looked up from germline, CDR1 is SGHRS and CDR2 is YFSETQ. TCRdb keeps only in-frame clones here, not all; method: immunoSEQ multiplex PCR. This sample has about 430,000 clones, with around nine tenths found just once. V and J are TRBV5-1 and TRBJ1-5; D might be TRBD1 (6 bases). This receptor was obtained from a young woman who had been exposed to COVID-19. The sample consisted of PBMCs or T cells enriched from blood (not recorded which). The CDR3 loop reads CASSLTAGESQPQHF. DNA of the CDR3: TGCGCCAGCAGCTTGACGGCAGGGGAATCGCAGCCCCAGCATTTT.